This section outlines one TCR beta chain sequence together with its context. The record originates from a study of blood T cell repertoires in COVID-19. Overall study: There were acute and convalescent COVID-19 samples, and they came from the United States, Italy and Spain. T cells, B-cell-depleted T cells, or PBMCs supplied cDNA or gDNA.

Profiling relied on immunoSEQ multiplex PCR, and the TCRdb table lists in-frame clones only, not all of them. The sample shows tens of thousands of clones, roughly four fifths of them seen only once. This CDR3 comprises 15 residues. Germline CDR1 and CDR2: LNHDA and SQIVND (reference sequence). V was clipped by 5 bases and J by 2 bases; unmatched bases: 5. Sequences were obtained from peripheral blood. This chain uses TRBV19 with TRBJ2-3; 9 nucleotides line up with TRBD1. The source is an elderly man with acute or convalescent COVID-19. The CDR3 nucleotides read TGTGCCAGTAGTCCACGGACAGGGGCCACAGATACGCAGTATTTT. This translates into CASSPRTGATDTQYF.